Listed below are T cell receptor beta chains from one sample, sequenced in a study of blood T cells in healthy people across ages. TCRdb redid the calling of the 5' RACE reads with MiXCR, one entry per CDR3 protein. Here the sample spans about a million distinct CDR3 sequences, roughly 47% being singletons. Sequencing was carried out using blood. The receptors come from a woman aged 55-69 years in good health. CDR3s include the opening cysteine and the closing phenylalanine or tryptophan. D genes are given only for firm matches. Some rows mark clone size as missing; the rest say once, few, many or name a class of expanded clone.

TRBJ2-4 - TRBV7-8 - TGTGCCAGCAGCTTACGACCGAACATGGACATTCAGTACTTC CASSLRPNMDIQYF
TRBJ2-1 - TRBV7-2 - TGTGCCAGCAGTCCGAGGGTTCGGGATGAGCAGTTCTTC CASSPRVRDEQFF
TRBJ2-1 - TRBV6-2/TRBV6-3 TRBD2 TGTGCCAGCAGTTACGGCGGCGGGAGGAACAATGAGCAGTTCTTC CASSYGGGRNNEQFF
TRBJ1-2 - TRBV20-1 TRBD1 TGCAGTGCCACGGACAGGGGGATATATGGCTACACCTTC CSATDRGIYGYTF
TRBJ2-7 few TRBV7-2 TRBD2 TGTGCCAGCAGCTCCCCAGGTAGCGGGATTTACGAGCAGTACTTC CASSSPGSGIYEQYF
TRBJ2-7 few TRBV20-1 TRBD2 TGCAGTGCTGGACGTAGCGGGAGTTCCTACGAGCAGTACTTC CSAGRSGSSYEQYF
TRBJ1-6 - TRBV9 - TGTGCCAGCAGCGTAGAGGGTTCACCCCTCCACTTT CASSVEGSPLHF
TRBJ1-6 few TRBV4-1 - TGCGCCAGCAGCCAGCCAACGCAGGGGTCACCCCTCCACTTT CASSQPTQGSPLHF
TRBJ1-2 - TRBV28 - TGTGCCGGCAGCCCTGGGGTGGGGGGCTACACCTTC CAGSPGVGGYTF
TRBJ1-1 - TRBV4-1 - TGCGCCAGCATCCCAAATTGGGGCCGACGGAACACTGAAGCTTTCTTT CASIPNWGRRNTEAFF
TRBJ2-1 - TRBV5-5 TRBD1 TGTGCCAGCAGCCACGGGACAGTGGGGACCAATGAGCAGTTCTTC CASSHGTVGTNEQFF
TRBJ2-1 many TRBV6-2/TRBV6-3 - TGTGCCAGCAATCTCCAGGGGGGGTACAATGAGCAGTTCTTC CASNLQGGYNEQFF
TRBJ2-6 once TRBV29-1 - TGCAGCGCTGAAACAGGGTTTAGTACTGGGGCCAACGCCCTGACTTTC CSAETGFSTGANALTF
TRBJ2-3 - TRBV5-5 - TGTGCCAGCAGCTTACAGGACCTTAAGGATACGCAGTATTTT CASSLQDLKDTQYF
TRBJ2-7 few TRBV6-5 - TGTGCCAGCAGATCAAGACAGCACTACGAGCAGTACTTC CASRSRQHYEQYF
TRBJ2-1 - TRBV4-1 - TGCGCCAGCAGCCAAGGTCCCCCCTACAATGAGCAGTTCTTC CASSQGPPYNEQFF
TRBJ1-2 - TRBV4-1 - TGCGCCAGCAGCCAAGGAGCGGGGCCAAACTATGGCTACACCTTC CASSQGAGPNYGYTF
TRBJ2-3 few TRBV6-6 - TGTGCCAGCAGTTACTCTAGCCGAGATACGCAGTATTTT CASSYSSRDTQYF
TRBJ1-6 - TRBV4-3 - TGCGCCAGCAGCCAAGATCGGGCGACCTTGGAAACCTATAATTCACCCCTCCACTTT CASSQDRATLETYNSPLHF
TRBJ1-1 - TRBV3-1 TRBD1 TGTGCCAGCAGCCCTCGACAGGGAGTGAACACTGAAGCTTTCTTT CASSPRQGVNTEAFF
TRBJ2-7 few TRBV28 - TGTGCCAGCTCCCGGGAGCAGAGGACTTACGAGCAGTACTTC CASSREQRTYEQYF
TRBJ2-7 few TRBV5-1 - TGCGCCAGCAGCACCGGACCGGGGAGCTCCTACAATGAGCAGTACTTC CASSTGPGSSYNEQYF
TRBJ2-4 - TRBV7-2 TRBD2 TGTGCCAGCAGCCCCACCCGGGGACTAGCGGTATACAAAAACATTCAGTACTTC CASSPTRGLAVYKNIQYF
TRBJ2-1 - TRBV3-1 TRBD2 TGTGCCAGCAGCCAAGAGGGGCTAGCGGGAGTTGACGAGCAGTTCTTC CASSQEGLAGVDEQFF
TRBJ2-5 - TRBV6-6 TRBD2 TGTGCCAGCAGTCCAACCCGGACTAGCGGGAGGCAAGAGACCCAGTACTTC CASSPTRTSGRQETQYF
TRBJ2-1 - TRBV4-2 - TGTGCCAGCAGCCCCCATTTAGAGTTCAATGAGCAGTTCTTC CASSPHLEFNEQFF
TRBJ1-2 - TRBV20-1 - TGCAGTGCTGTGGACAGCGTGATATATGGCTACACCTTC CSAVDSVIYGYTF
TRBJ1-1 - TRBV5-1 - TGCGCCAGCAGCTCCTCAACTAATCGAAACACTGAAGCTTTCTTT CASSSSTNRNTEAFF
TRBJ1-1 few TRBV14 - TGTGCCAGCAGCCAAAATCGAGGGTGGAGAGACACTGAAGCTTTCTTT CASSQNRGWRDTEAFF
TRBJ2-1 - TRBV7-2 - TGTGCCAGCAGCTTAGAGTCTCGGCGATTCAATGAGCAGTTCTTC CASSLESRRFNEQFF
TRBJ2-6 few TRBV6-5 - TGTGCCAGCAGTTACTCGACGGTCTCTGGGGCCAACGTCCTGACTTTC CASSYSTVSGANVLTF
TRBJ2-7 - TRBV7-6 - TGTGCCAGCAGCTTAGATGTTCTCCTCTCCTACGAGCAGTACTTC CASSLDVLLSYEQYF
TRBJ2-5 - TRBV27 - TGTGCCAGCAGTTCCCCCGGGGCAGGCATTCTCGCGGAGCAGTACTTC CASSSPGAGILAEQYF
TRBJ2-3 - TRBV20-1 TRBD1 TGCAGTGCTCCCGTGGCGGACAGGGGGCAGGGCACAGATACGCAGTATTTT CSAPVADRGQGTDTQYF
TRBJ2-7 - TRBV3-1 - TGTGCCAGCAACCAAGATCGTATCCGATACGAGCAGTACTTC CASNQDRIRYEQYF
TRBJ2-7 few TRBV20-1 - TGCAGTGCTAGAAAGAGGAGTGGTCTCTACGAGCAGTACTTC CSARKRSGLYEQYF
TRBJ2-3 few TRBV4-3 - TGCGCCAGCAGCCAAGAGCAGGAGCATCGGGACACAGATACGCAGTATTTT CASSQEQEHRDTDTQYF
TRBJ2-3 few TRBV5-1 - TGCGCCAGCAGCTTGGGAGGGGTCCCCGGCGGAGATACGCAGTATTTT CASSLGGVPGGDTQYF